This passage covers 3 T cell receptor beta chains from one sample sequenced in a study of blood T cell repertoires in COVID-19. TCRdb's copy holds only in-frame clones and misses some; the assay was immunoSEQ multiplex PCR. The table shows approximately 280,000 clones, with around 87% occurring only once. The sequenced sample consisted of PBMCs or T cells enriched from blood (not recorded which). These receptors were taken from a young woman with acute COVID-19.

The chain recombines TRBV19 with TRBJ2-3; TRBD1 aligns across 7 bases. The CDR3 spans 14 residues. Per germline, CDR1 LNHDA and CDR2 SQIVND (reference sequence). The junction had 6 bases not matched to a gene; V was cut back by 6 bases and J by 3 bases. The DNA for the CDR3 is TGTGCCAGTAGCAAGACAGGGCGGACAGATACGCAGTATTTT. It translates to CASSKTGRTDTQYF.

This chain uses TRBV6-5 with TRBJ1-2; D gene unclear. Trimming left V 7 bases short and J 2 bases short, with 14 bases between. This CDR3 is built from 14 residues. In germline, CDR1 is MNHEY, CDR2 SVGAGI. CDR3 coding DNA: TGTGCCAGCAACAACGGAGGAGGGAACTATGGCTACACCTTC. Amino acid sequence: CASNNGGGNYGYTF.

This sequence joins TRBV5-5 and TRBJ1-5; no clear D. CDR1 is SGHKS, CDR2 YYEKEE, per germline (reference sequence). Trimming left V 1 base short and J 5 bases short, with 10 bases between. This CDR3 spans 14 amino acids. CDR3 DNA sequence: TGTGCCAGCAGCTTGTTAGGGAGGGATCAGCCCCAGCATTTT. It translates to CASSLLGRDQPQHF.